This TCR beta chain was profiled in a study of CD8 T cells in Susac syndrome. This clonotype showed up just once. Reverse transcription of about 0.5 to 1 ug RNA was carried out with random hexamers. TCRdb re-derived calls from the immunoSEQ multiplex PCR reads in MiXCR, one entry per CDR3 protein. Of some 180,000 distinct CDR3 sequences listed, over 85% are singletons. The material sequenced was CD4+ T cells from PBMCs. The TCR sequence derives from a human donor in good health.

CDR3: CASSFAQGDYGYTF. In nucleotides, the CDR3 is TGTGCCAGCAGTTTTGCCCAGGGGGACTATGGCTACACCTTC. V gene TRBV27 combines with J gene TRBJ1-2, with TRBD1 matching over 7 bases. The V gene end was trimmed by 3 bases and the J gene end by 3 bases; junction bases not matched to a gene: 4. CDR3 length equals 14 residues. Germline V gene sequence: CDR1 MNHEY, CDR2 SMNVEV (reference sequence).